What follows describes a single T cell receptor beta chain. The record originates from a study of T cell changes during pregnancy in multiple sclerosis. The assay was immunoSEQ multiplex PCR, and TCRdb's table has in-frame clones only and misses some. This table holds around 70,000 clones, 91% found once. The CDR3 totals 14 residues. With V trimmed by 7 bases and J by 3 bases, 6 bases remained unmatched. In germline, CDR1 is MNHEY, CDR2 SMNVEV (reference sequence). Here the sequenced sample was peripheral blood, taken in the second trimester of pregnancy. The receptor was derived from a female donor with multiple sclerosis, enrolled in a pregnancy study. The chain joins TRBV27 to TRBJ2-7, with 10 bases aligning to TRBD1. The CDR3 reads CASTTGTGVYEQYF. The CDR3 region has the DNA TGTGCCAGCACCACCGGGACAGGGGTCTACGAGCAGTACTTC.